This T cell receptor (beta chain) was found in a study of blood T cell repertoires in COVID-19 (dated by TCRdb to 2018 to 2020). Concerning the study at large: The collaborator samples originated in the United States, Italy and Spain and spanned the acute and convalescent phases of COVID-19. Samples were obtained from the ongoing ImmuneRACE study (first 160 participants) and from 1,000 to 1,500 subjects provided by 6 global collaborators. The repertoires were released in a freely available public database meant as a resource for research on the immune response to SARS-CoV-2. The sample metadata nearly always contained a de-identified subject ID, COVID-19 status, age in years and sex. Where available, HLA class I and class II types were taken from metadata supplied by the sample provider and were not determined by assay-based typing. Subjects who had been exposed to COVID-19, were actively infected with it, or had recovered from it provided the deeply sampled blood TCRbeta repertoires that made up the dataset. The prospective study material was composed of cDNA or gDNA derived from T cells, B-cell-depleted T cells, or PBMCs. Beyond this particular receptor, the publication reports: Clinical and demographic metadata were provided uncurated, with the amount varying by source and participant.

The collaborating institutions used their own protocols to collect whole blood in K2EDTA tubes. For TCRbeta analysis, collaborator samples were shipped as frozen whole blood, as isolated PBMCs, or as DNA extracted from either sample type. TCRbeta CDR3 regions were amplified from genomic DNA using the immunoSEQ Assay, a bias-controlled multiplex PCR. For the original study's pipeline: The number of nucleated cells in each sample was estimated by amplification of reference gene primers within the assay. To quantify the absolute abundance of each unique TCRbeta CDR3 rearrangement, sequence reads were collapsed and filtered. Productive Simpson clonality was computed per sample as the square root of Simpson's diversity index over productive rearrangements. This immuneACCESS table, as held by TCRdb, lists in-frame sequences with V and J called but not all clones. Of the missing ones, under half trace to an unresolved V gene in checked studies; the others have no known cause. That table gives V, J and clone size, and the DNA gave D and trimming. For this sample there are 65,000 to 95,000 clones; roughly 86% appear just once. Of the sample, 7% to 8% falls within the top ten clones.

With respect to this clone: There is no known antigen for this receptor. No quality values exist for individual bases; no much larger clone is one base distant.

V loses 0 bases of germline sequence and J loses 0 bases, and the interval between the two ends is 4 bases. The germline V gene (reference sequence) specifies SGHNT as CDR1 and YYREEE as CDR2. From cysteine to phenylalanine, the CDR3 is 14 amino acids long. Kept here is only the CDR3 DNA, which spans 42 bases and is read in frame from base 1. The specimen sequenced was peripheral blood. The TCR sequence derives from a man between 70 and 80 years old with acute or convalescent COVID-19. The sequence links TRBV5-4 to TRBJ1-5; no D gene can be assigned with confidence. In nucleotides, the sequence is TGTGCCAGCAGCTTGGGTTATAGCAATCAGCCCCAGCATTTT. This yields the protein CASSLGYSNQPQHF.